This T cell receptor beta chain was captured by sequencing in a study of T cell responses to AZD1222 COVID-19 vaccine. The study's findings and limits: Possibly, clonal diversity was underestimated; donors were largely white British and included more females.

The data were produced by immunoSEQ multiplex PCR, yet TCRdb's version contains in-frame clones alone and is incomplete. The table has around 80,000 clones, 85% to 95% seen once. Germline V lookup: CDR1 KGHDR, CDR2 SFDVKD. The V and J ends lost 7 bases and 7 bases respectively, with 13 bases between them. This CDR3 is 14 amino acids long. A remark on this clone: The antigen remains unidentified.

The sequence came from an adult who received the AZD1222 COVID-19 vaccine. This chain connects TRBV24-1 to TRBJ1-6; tentatively, D is TRBD1 (6 bases). The specimen was peripheral blood, collected 28 days after the second AZD1222 dose. The CDR3 region is CATSPGGANSPLHF. The CDR3 nucleotides read TGTGCCACCAGCCCTGGGGGGGCCAATTCACCCCTCCACTTT.